The entry below gives a single TCR beta chain sequence along with its context. This record comes from a study of blood T cell repertoires in COVID-19. The data were produced by immunoSEQ multiplex PCR, yet TCRdb's version contains in-frame clones alone and is incomplete. Altogether about 320,000 clones are present, roughly 89% being singletons, with the ten largest covering more than 9.5%. Trimming stripped 3 bases from V and 6 bases from J, with 14 bases between. The CDR3 length is 14 residues. Germline V gene sequence: CDR1 SNHLY, CDR2 FYNNEI. This chain links TRBV2 with TRBJ1-1; D is perhaps TRBD1 (6 bases). The sample taken for sequencing was peripheral blood. The TCR originated in a woman in her twenties or thirties with COVID-19, enrolled during active disease. The CDR3 sequence: CASSDQGLRAEAFF. The CDR3 DNA follows: TGTGCCAGCAGTGACCAGGGGCTAAGGGCTGAAGCTTTCTTT.